This T cell receptor beta chain derives from a study of glioma-infiltrating T cells after dendritic cell vaccination. The wider study: Dendritic cell vaccine was injected intradermally three times, biweekly. Findings and limits, study-wide: Higher pretreatment TIL content predicted longer progression-free time and survival. Complete blood and tumor specimen sets were limited to few patients.

As concerns this clone: What it binds is not known.

Looked up from germline, CDR1 is SGHAT and CDR2 is FQNNGV. The CDR3 runs to 15 residues. Unmatched junction bases numbered 6, after V lost 4 bases and J lost 8 bases. Amplification used 60 V beta primers and 13 J beta primers. Assay used: immunoSEQ multiplex PCR; TCRdb lists only in-frame clones, some missing. Here the sample spans fewer than 75,000 clones, about 84% being singletons. The time point was: after dendritic cell vaccination, including at tumor progression/relapse. This specimen was blood, taken after dendritic cell vaccination. The receptor was isolated from a human donor with glioblastoma. This chain links TRBV11-2 with TRBJ2-1, with TRBD1 matching 12 bases. Written as DNA, the CDR3 is TGTGCCAGCAGCTCTCGGGGACAGGGGGCGGATGAGCAGTTCTTC. It encodes CASSSRGQGADEQFF.